This T cell receptor beta chain was captured by sequencing in a study of blood T cell repertoires in COVID-19. At the level of the study: Samples taken during acute and convalescent COVID-19 were collected in the United States, Italy and Spain. PBMCs, B-cell-depleted T cells, or T cells provided the cDNA or gDNA that made up the material.

Original analysis: Researchers report that nucleated cell counts were estimated from reference gene primer amplification. Some clones are missing from TCRdb's copy, which holds only in-frame ones; the method was immunoSEQ multiplex PCR. The V and J calls and the clone size are those of that table, but D and trimming were determined from the DNA. Here the sample spans around 42,000 clones, 75% to 80% being singletons. This CDR3 has 13 amino acids. Trimming at V came to 0 bases and at J to 6 bases, leaving 3 bases not matched to a gene. Germline V gives CDR1 SGDLS, CDR2 YYNGEE. The V gene is TRBV9, the J gene TRBJ2-7; 7 nucleotides align to TRBD2. This receptor was identified in a man in his 70s with active or convalescent COVID-19. Source material: peripheral blood. The CDR3 DNA is TGTGCCAGCAGCGTAGAACTAGCGAGCGAGCAGTACTTC. It specifies CASSVELASEQYF.